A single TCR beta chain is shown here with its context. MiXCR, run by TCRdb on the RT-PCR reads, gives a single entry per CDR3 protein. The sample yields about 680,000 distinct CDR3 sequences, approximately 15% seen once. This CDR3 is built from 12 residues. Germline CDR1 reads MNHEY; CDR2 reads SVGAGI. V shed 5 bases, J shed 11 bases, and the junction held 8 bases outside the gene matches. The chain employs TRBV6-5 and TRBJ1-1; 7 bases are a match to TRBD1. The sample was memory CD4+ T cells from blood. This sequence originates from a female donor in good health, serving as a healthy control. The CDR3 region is CASSPQGVEAFF. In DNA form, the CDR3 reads TGTGCCAGCAGTCCCCAGGGGGTCGAGGCTTTCTTT.